This T cell receptor beta chain was captured by sequencing in a study of Graves' ophthalmopathy and Graves' hyperthyroidism. Study-wide results and limits: Ophthalmopathy progression prediction by the model yielded a sensitivity of 60% to 71% and a specificity of 72.22%.

Looked up from germline, CDR1 is KGHDR and CDR2 is SFDVKD. This CDR3 has 12 amino acids. The V gene lost 4 bases and the J gene lost 6 bases, with 9 bases spanning the gap. RNA transcripts were the source from which TCR beta CDR3 regions were amplified. RT-PCR in the first round used HTBI primers; a second-round multiplex PCR followed. From the multiplex PCR reads, TCRdb called clonotypes with MiXCR, one entry per CDR3 protein. The profile shows more than 300,000 distinct CDR3 sequences, about 15% of them singletons. This clonotype appeared many times. The antigen is undetermined. Hyperthyroidism cases were recent diagnoses of under 2 months' duration in people aged 18 to 65. The authors used Ficoll-Paque density gradient centrifugation to separate PBMCs. The input was 8.5 to 10 ml of fresh peripheral blood.

The sequence derives from an adult woman with stable Graves' hyperthyroidism. Sequenced sample: peripheral blood. The J gene is TRBJ2-7, the V gene TRBV24-1; D is undetermined. This chain's CDR3 is CATSDGWGEQYF. CDR3 nucleotide sequence: TGTGCCACCAGTGACGGCTGGGGCGAGCAGTACTTC.